The present T cell receptor (beta chain) was sequenced within a study of blood T cell repertoires in COVID-19. The overall study: Acute and convalescent COVID-19 samples came from the United States, Italy and Spain. In each case, the material was cDNA or gDNA derived from T cells, B-cell-depleted T cells, or PBMCs.

The V gene's germline CDR1 is MNHNY and CDR2 SVGAGI (reference sequence). The CDR3 length is 15 residues. V shed 4 bases and J 2 bases; nucleotides not matched to a gene: 4. Original processing notes: Amplification from reference gene primers served as the basis for estimated nucleated cell counts. Measured with immunoSEQ multiplex PCR; TCRdb has only the in-frame clones, and not every one. D and trimming were read from the DNA, whereas the V and J calls and clone size are those reported in that table. Among some 320,000 clones listed, more than 70% were seen once. This sequence was found in a woman between 50 and 59 years old who had recovered from COVID-19. Sequenced: peripheral blood. The V gene is TRBV6-6, the J gene TRBJ2-3, with 9 bases lining up with TRBD1. The DNA for the CDR3 is TGTGCCAGCAGTTCGGGACAGGGAAACACAGATACGCAGTATTTT. Amino acid sequence: CASSSGQGNTDTQYF.